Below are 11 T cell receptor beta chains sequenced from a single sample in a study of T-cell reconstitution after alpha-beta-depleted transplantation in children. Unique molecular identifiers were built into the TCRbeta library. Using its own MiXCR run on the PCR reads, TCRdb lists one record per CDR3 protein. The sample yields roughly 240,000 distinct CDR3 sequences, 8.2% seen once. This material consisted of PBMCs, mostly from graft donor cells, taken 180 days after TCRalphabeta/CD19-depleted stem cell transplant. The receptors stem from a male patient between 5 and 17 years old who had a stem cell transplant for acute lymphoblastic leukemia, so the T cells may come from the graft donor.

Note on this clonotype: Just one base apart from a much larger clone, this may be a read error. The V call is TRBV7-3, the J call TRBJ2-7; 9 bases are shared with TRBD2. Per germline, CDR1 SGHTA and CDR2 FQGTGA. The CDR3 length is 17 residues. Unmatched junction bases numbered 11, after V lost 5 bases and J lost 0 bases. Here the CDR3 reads CASSLITSGQNSYEQYF. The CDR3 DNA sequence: TGTGCCAGCAGCCTCATTACTAGCGGGCAGAACTCCTACGAGCAGTACTTC.

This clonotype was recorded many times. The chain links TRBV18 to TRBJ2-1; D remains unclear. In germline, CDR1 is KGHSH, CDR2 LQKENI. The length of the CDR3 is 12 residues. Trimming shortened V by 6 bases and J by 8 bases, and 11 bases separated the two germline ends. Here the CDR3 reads CASSPQVHEQFF. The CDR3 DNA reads TGTGCCAGCTCCCCCCAGGTCCATGAGCAGTTCTTC.

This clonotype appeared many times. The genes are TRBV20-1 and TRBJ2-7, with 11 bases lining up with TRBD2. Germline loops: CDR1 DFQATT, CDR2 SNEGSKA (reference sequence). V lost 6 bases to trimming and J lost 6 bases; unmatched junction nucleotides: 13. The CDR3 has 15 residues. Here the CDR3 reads CSAESQGLADAEQYF. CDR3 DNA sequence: TGCAGTGCGGAATCCCAGGGACTAGCGGACGCCGAGCAGTACTTC.

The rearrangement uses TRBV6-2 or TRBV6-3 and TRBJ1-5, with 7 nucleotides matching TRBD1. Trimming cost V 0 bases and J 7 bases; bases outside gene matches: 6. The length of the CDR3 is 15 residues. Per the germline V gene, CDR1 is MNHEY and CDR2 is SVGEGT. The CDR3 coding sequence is TGTGCCAGCAGTTACTCCCGACAGGGCAGGCAGCCCCAGCATTTT. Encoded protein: CASSYSRQGRQPQHF.

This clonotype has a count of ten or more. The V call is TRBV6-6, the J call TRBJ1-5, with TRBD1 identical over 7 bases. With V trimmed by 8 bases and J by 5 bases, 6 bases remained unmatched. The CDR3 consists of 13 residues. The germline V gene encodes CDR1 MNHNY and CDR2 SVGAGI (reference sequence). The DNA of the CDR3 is TGTGCCAGCGACAGGGCGGGGGATCAGCCCCAGCATTTT. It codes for CASDRAGDQPQHF.

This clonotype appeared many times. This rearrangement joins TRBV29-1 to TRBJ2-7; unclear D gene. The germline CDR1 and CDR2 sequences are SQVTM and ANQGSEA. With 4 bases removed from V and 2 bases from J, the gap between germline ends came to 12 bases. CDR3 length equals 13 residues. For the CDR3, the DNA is TGCAGCGTTGGGGTCCTAAATCCCTACGAGCAGTACTTC. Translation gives CSVGVLNPYEQYF.

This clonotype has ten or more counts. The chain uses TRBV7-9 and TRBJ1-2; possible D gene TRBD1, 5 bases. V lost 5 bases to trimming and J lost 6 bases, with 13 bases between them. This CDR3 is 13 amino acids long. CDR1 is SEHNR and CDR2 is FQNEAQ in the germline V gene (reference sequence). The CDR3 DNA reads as TGTGCCAGCAGCCATCCGCGGGGGGATGGCTACACCTTC. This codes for CASSHPRGDGYTF.

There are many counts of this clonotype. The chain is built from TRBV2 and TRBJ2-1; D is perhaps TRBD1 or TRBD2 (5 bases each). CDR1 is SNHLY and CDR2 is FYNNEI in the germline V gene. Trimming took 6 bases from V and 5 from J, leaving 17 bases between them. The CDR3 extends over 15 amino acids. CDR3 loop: CASSLERGTNNEQFF. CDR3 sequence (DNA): TGTGCCAGCAGCTTAGAACGTGGGACGAACAATGAGCAGTTCTTC. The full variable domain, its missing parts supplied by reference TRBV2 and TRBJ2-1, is EPEVTQTPSHQVTQMGQEVILRCVPISNHLYFYWYRQILGQKVEFLVSFYNNEISEKSEIFDDQFSVERPDGSNFTLKIRSTKLEDSAMYFCASSLERGTNNEQFFGPGTRLTVL.

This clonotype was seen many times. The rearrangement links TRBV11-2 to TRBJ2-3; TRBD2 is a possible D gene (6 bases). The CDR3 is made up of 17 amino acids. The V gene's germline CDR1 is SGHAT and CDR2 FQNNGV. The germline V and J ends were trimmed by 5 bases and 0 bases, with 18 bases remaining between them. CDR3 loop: CASSPRDFPLSTDTQYF. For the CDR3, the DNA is TGTGCCAGCAGCCCCCGGGACTTCCCTTTAAGCACAGATACGCAGTATTTT.

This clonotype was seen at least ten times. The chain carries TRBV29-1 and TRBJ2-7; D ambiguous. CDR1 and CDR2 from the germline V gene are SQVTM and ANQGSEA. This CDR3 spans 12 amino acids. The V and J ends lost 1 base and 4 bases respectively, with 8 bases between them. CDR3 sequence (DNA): TGCAGCGTTGAAGGGGTTAGGTACGAGCAGTACTTC. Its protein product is CSVEGVRYEQYF.

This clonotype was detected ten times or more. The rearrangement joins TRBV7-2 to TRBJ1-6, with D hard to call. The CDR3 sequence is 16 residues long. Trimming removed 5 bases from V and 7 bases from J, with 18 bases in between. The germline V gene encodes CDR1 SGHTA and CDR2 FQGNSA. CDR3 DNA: TGTGCCAGCAGCCCTCCAGACTGGGCTCAAAATTCACCCCTCCACTTT. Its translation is CASSPPDWAQNSPLHF.